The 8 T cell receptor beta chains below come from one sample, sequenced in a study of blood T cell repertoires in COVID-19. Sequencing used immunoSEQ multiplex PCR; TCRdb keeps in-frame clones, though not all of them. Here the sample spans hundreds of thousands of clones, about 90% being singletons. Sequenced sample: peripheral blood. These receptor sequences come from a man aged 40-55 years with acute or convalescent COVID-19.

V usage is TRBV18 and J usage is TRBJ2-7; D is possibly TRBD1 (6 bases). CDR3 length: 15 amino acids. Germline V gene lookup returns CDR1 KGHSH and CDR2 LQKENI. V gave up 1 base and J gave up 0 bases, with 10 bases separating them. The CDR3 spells CASSPRQGSSYEQYF. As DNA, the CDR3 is TGTGCCAGCTCACCACGCCAGGGGTCCTCCTACGAGCAGTACTTC.

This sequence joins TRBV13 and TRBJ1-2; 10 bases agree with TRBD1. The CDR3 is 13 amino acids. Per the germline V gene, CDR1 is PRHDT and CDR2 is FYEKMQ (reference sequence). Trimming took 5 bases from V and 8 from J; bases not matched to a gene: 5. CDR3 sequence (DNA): TGTGCCAGCAGCCGACAGGGGGCGCGGGGCTACACCTTC. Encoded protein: CASSRQGARGYTF.

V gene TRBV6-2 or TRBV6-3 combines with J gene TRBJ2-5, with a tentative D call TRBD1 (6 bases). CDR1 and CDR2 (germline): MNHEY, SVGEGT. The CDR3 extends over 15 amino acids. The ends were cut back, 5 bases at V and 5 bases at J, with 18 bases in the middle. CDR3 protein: CASSIGQPELETQYF. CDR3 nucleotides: TGTGCCAGCAGTATCGGACAGCCCGAATTGGAGACCCAGTACTTC.

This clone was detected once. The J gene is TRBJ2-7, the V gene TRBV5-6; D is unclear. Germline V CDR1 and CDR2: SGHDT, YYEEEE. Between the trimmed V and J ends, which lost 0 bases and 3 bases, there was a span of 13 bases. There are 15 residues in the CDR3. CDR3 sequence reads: CASSLAPDNYYEQYF. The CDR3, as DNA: TGTGCCAGCAGCTTGGCCCCCGACAATTACTACGAGCAGTACTTC.

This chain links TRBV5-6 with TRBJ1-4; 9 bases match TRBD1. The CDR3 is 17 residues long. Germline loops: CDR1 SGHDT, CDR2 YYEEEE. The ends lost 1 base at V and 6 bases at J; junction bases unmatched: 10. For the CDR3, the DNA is TGTGCCAGCAGCTTGATGTCTGGACAGGGGATTTATGAAAAACTGTTTTTT. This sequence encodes CASSLMSGQGIYEKLFF.

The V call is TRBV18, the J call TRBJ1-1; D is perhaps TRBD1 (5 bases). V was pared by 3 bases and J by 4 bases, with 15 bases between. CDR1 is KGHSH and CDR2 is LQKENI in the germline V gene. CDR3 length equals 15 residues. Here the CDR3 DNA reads TGTGCCAGCTCACCCCGGTGGGGGGAGAGCACTGAAGCTTTCTTT. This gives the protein CASSPRWGESTEAFF. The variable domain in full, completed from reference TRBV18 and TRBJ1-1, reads NAGVMQNPRHLVRRRGQEARLRCSPMKGHSHVYWYRQLPEEGLKFMVYLQKENIIDESGMPKERFSAEFPKEGPSILRIQQVVRGDSAAYFCASSPRWGESTEAFFGQGTRLTVV.

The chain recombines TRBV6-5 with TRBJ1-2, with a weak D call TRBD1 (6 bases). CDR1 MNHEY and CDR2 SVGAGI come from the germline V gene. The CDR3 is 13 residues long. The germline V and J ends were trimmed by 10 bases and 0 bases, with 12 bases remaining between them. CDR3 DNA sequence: TGTGCCATCAGAGGGACAACTAACTATGGCTACACCTTC. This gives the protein CAIRGTTNYGYTF.

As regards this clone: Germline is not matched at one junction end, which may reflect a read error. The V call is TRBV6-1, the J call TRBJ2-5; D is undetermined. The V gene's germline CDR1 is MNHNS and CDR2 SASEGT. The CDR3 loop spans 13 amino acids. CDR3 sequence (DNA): TGTGCCAGCAGAGAAGGGCCTCAAGAGACCCAGTACTTC. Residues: CASREGPQETQYF.